This entry concerns a single T cell receptor beta chain. The sample originates from a study of OX40 agonist ivuxolimab in advanced cancers. As for the study in general: People in dose escalation had one of these cancers: hepatocellular carcinoma, melanoma, renal cell or head and neck cancer.

CDR1 is MGHRA, CDR2 YSYEKL, per germline. The CDR3 runs 17 residues. V was pared by 0 bases and J by 8 bases, with 10 bases of the junction left unmatched. Sampled blood was obtained at baseline, cycle 4 day 1, and cycle 7 day 1. This table comes from immunoSEQ multiplex PCR, and its TCRdb copy is limited to in-frame clones, with some not included. Among approximately 47,000 clones listed, over 90% were seen once. This TCR derives from an adult with an advanced solid tumor such as melanoma, head and neck, liver or kidney cancer. Sequenced here: CD4+ or CD8+ T cells sorted from blood, sampled in a trial of the OX40 agonist ivuxolimab. The chain has TRBV4-1 and TRBJ1-6, with TRBD1 matching 7 bases. CDR3 bases: TGCGCCAGCAGCCAAGACCCATACAGGGGAATTTATTCACCCCTCCACTTT. This sequence encodes CASSQDPYRGIYSPLHF.